This T cell receptor (beta chain) was found in a study of Graves' ophthalmopathy and Graves' hyperthyroidism. Notes on the study in general: The model reached 70.59% sensitivity and around 72% specificity for predicting ophthalmopathy progression.

CDR3 length equals 12 residues. Trimming stripped 8 bases from V and 8 bases from J, with 18 bases between. Looked up from germline, CDR1 is SQVTM and CDR2 is ANQGSEA. In this sample, this clonotype turned up many times. The antigen remains undetermined. The authors amplified TCR beta CDR3 regions, and they did so from RNA transcripts for repertoire sequencing. First-round RT-PCR used HTBI primers; second-round multiplex PCR followed. Using its own MiXCR run on the multiplex PCR reads, TCRdb lists one record per CDR3 protein. Of about 700,000 distinct CDR3 sequences listed, over 40% are singletons. The V and J genes are TRBV29-1 and TRBJ1-2; weak D call: TRBD1 (6 bases). The sample was peripheral blood. This clonotype originated in an adult man with Graves' ophthalmopathy. Here the CDR3 DNA reads TGCAGCACGGTCTCAGGGCAGGGGGGCTACACCTTC. This sequence encodes CSTVSGQGGYTF.